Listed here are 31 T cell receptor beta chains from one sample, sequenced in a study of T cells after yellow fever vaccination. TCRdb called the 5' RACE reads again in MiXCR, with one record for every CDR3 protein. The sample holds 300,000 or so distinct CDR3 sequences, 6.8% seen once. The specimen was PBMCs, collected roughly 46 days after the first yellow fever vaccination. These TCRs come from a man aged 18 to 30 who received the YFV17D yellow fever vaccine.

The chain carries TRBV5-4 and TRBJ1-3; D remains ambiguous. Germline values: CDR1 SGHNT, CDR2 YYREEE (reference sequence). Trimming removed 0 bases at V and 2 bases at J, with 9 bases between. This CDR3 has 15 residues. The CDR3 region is CASSLAGRTGNTIYF. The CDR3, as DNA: TGTGCCAGCAGCTTGGCCGGTAGAACTGGAAACACCATATATTTT.

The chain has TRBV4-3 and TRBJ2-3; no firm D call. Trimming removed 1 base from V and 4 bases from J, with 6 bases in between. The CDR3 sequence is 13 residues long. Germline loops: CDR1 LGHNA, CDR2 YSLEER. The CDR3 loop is CASSQASADTQYF. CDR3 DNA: TGCGCCAGCAGCCAAGCGTCCGCAGATACGCAGTATTTT.

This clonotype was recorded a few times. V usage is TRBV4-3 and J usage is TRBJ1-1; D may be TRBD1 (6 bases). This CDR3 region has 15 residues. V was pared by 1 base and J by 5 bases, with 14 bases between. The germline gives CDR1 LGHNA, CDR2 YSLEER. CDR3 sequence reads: CASSQVGDKLTEAFF. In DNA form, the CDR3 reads TGCGCCAGCAGCCAAGTAGGGGACAAATTGACTGAAGCTTTCTTT.

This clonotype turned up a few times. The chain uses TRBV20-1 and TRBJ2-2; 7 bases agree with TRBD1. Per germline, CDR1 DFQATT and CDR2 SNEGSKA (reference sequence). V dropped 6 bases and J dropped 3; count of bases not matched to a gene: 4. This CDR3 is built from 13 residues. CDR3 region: CSAWTGHTGELFF. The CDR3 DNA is TGCAGTGCGTGGACAGGACACACCGGGGAGCTGTTTTTT.

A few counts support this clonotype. This CDR3 is CSARQVLQYF. Here the CDR3 DNA reads TGCAGCGCTCGACAGGTCTTACAGTACTTC. The chain employs TRBV29-1 and TRBJ2-5; tentative D call: TRBD1 (6 bases). CDR3 length: 10 residues. Germline CDR1 and CDR2: SQVTM and ANQGSEA. Trimming left V 7 bases short and J 11 bases short, with 14 bases between.

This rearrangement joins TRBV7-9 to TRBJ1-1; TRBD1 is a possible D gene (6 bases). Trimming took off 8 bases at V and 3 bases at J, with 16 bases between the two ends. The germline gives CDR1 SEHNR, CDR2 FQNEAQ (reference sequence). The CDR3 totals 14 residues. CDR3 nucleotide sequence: TGTGCCAGCGGTCCCCCAGGGGCGGACACTGAAGCTTTCTTT. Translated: CASGPPGADTEAFF.

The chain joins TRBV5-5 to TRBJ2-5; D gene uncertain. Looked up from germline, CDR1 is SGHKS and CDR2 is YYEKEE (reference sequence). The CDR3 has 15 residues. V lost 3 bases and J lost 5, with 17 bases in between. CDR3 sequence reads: CASSSGLAGYETQYF. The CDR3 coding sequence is TGTGCCAGCAGCTCCGGGTTGGCAGGATACGAGACCCAGTACTTC.

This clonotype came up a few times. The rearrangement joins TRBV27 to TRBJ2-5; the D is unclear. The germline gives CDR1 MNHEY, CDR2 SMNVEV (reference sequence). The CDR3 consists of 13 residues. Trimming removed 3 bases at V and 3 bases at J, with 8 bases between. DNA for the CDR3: TGTGCCAGCAGTTTGAGGCATGAAGAGACCCAGTACTTC. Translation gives CASSLRHEETQYF.

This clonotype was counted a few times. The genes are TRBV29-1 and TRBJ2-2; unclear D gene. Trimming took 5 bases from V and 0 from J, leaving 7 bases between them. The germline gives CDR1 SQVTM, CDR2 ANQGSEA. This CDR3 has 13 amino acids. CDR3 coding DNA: TGCAGCGTTTGCTCTCCGAACACCGGGGAGCTGTTTTTT. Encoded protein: CSVCSPNTGELFF.

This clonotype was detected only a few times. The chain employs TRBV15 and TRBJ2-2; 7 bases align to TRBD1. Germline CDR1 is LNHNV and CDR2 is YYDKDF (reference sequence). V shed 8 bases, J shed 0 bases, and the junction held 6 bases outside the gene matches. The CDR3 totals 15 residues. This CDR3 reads CATSPGTANTGELFF. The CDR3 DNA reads TGTGCCACCTCGCCCGGGACAGCGAACACCGGGGAGCTGTTTTTT. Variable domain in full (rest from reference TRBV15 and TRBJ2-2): DAMVIQNPRYQVTQFGKPVTLSCSQTLNHNVMYWYQQKSSQAPKLLFHYYDKDFNNEADTPDNFQSRRPNTSFCFLDIRSPGLGDTAMYLCATSPGTANTGELFFGEGSRLTVL.

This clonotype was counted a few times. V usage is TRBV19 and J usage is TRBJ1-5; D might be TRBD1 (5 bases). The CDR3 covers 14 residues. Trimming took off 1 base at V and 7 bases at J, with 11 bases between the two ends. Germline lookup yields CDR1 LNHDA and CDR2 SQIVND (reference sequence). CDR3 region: CASSIGAGLQPQHF. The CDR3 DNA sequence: TGTGCCAGTAGTATAGGGGCAGGGCTCCAGCCCCAGCATTTT.

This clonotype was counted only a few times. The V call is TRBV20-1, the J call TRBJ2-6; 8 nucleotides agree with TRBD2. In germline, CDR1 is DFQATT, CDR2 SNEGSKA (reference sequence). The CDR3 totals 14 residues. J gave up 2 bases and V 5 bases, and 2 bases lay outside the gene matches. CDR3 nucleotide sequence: TGCAGTGCTCGGGGGGGGGCTGGGGCCAACGTCCTGACTTTC. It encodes CSARGGAGANVLTF.

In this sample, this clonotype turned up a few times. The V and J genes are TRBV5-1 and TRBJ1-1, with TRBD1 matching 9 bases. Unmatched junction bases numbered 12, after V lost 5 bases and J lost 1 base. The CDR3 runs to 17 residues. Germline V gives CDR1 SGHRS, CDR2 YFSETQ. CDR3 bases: TGCGCCAGCAGACAGCCGGGACAGGGTCTTAAGAACACTGAAGCTTTCTTT. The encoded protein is CASRQPGQGLKNTEAFF. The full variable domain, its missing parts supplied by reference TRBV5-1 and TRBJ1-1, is KAGVTQTPRYLIKTRGQQVTLSCSPISGHRSVSWYQQTPGQGLQFLFEYFSETQRNKGNFPGRFSGRQFSNSRSEMNVSTLELGDSALYLCASRQPGQGLKNTEAFFGQGTRLTVV.

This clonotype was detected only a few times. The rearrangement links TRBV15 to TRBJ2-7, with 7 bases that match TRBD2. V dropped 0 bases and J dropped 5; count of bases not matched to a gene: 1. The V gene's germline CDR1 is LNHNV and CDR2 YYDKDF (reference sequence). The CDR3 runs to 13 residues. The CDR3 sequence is CATSRDAGDEQYF. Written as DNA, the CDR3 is TGTGCCACCAGCAGAGATGCGGGGGACGAGCAGTACTTC.

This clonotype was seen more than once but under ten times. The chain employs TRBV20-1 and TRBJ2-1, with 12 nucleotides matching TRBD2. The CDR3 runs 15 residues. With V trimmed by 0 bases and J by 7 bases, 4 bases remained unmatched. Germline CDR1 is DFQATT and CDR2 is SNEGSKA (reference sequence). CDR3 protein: CSARDLAGGQNEQFF. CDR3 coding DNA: TGCAGTGCTAGAGATCTAGCGGGGGGGCAAAATGAGCAGTTCTTC.

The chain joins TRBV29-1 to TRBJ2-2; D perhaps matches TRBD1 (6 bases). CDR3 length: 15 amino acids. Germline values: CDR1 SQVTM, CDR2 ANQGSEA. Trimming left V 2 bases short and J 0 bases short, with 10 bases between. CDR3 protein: CSVEQGWANTGELFF. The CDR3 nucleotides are TGCAGCGTTGAACAGGGGTGGGCGAACACCGGGGAGCTGTTTTTT.

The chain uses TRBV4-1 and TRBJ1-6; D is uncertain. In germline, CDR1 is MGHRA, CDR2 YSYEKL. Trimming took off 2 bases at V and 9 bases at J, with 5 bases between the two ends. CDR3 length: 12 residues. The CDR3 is CASSQISSPLHF. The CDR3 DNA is TGCGCCAGCAGCCAAATAAGTTCACCCCTCCACTTT.

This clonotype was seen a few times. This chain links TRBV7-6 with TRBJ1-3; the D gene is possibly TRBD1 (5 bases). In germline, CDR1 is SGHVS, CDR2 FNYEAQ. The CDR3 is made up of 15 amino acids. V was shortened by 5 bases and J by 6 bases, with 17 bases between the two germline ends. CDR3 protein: CASSNLQGSANTIYF. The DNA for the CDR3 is TGTGCCAGCAGCAACCTCCAGGGCTCAGCAAACACCATATATTTT.

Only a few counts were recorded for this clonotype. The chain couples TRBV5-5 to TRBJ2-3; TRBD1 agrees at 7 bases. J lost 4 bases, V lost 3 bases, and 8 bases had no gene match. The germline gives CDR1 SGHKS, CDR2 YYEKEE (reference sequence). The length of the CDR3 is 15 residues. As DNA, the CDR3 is TGTGCCAGCAGCTCGACAGGGCTGGGGGCAGATACGCAGTATTTT. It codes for CASSSTGLGADTQYF.

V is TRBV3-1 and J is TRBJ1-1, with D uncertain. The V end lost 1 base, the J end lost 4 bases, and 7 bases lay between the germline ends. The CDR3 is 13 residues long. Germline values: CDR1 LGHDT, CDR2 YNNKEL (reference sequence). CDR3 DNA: TGTGCCAGCAGCCAAGCTGCAGGCACTGAAGCTTTCTTT. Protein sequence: CASSQAAGTEAFF.

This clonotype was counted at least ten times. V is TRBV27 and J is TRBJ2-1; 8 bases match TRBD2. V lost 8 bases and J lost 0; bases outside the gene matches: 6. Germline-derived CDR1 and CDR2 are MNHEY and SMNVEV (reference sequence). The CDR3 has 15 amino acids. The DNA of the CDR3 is TGTGCCAGCGCGGAAGGGACTAGCTCCTACAATGAGCAGTTCTTC. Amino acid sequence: CASAEGTSSYNEQFF.

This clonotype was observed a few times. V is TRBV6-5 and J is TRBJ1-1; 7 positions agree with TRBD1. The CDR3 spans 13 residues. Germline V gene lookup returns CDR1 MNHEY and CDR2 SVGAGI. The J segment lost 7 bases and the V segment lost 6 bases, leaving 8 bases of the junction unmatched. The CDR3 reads CASSLQQGFEAFF. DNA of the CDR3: TGTGCCAGCAGCTTACAACAGGGGTTTGAAGCTTTCTTT.

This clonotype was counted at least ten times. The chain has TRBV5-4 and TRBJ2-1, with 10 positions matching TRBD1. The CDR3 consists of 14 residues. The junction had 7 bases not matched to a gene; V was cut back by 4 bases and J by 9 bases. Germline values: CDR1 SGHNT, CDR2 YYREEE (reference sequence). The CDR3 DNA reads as TGTGCCAGCAGCAAGGACAGGGGGGCTCGTGAGCAGTTCTTC. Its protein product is CASSKDRGAREQFF.

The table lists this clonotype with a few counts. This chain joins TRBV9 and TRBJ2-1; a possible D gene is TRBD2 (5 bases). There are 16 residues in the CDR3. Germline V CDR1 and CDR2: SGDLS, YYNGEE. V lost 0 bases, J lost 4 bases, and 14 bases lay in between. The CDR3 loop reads CASSVGKGGPYNEQFF. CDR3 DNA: TGTGCCAGCAGCGTAGGGAAGGGCGGGCCTTACAATGAGCAGTTCTTC.

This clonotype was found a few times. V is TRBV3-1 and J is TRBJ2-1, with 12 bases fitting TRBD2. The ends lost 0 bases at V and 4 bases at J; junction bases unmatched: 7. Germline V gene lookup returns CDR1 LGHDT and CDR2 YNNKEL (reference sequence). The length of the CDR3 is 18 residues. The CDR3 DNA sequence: TGTGCCAGCAGCCAAGATGATGAGGGACTAGCGGGTTACAATGAGCAGTTCTTC. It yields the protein CASSQDDEGLAGYNEQFF.

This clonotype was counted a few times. The CDR3 is CASSLALAGANEQFF. As DNA, the CDR3 is TGCGCCAGCAGCTTGGCCCTAGCGGGGGCCAATGAGCAGTTCTTC. This sequence joins TRBV5-1 and TRBJ2-1, with 10 bases matching TRBD2. Germline assignment: CDR1 SGHRS and CDR2 YFSETQ. V shed 0 bases, J shed 6 bases, and the junction held 3 bases outside the gene matches. CDR3 size: 15 residues.

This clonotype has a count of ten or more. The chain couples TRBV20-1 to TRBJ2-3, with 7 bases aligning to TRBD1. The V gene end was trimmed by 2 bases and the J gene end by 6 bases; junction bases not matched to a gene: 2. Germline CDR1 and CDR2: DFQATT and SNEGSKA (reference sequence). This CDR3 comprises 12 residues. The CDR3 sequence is CSARRDSDTQYF. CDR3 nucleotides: TGCAGTGCTAGAAGGGACAGCGATACGCAGTATTTT.

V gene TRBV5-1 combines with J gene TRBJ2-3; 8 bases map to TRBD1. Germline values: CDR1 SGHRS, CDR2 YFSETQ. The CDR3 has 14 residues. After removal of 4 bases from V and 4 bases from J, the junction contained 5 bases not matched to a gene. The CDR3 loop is CASSLPTGADTQYF. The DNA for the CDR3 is TGCGCCAGCAGCCTTCCGACAGGGGCAGATACGCAGTATTTT.

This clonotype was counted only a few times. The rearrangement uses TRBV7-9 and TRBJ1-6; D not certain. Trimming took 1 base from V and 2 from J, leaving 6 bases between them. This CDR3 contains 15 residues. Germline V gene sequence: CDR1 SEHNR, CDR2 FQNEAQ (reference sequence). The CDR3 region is CASSLGGTYNSPLHF. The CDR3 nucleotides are TGTGCCAGCAGCTTAGGGGGTACCTATAATTCACCCCTCCACTTT. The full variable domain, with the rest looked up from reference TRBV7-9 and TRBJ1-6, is DTGVSQNPRHKITKRGQNVTFRCDPISEHNRLYWYRQTLGQGPEFLTYFQNEAQLEKSRLLSDRFSAERPKGSFSTLEIQRTEQGDSAMYLCASSLGGTYNSPLHFGNGTRLTVT.

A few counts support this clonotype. The CDR3 region has the DNA TGTGCCAGCAGCCAAGATAGAAGAAATCGGCAGCATTTT. This gives the protein CASSQDRRNRQHF. The chain recombines TRBV4-2 with TRBJ1-5; D not resolved. Trimming took 0 bases from V and 13 from J, leaving 13 bases between them. The V gene's germline CDR1 is LGHNA and CDR2 YNFKEQ. The CDR3 length is 13 residues.

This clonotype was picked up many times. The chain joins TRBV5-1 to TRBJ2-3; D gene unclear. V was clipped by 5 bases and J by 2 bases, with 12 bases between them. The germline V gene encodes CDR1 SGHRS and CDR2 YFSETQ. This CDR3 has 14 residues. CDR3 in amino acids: CASRGPGTTDTQYF. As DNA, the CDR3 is TGCGCCAGCAGAGGCCCGGGTACCACAGATACGCAGTATTTT.